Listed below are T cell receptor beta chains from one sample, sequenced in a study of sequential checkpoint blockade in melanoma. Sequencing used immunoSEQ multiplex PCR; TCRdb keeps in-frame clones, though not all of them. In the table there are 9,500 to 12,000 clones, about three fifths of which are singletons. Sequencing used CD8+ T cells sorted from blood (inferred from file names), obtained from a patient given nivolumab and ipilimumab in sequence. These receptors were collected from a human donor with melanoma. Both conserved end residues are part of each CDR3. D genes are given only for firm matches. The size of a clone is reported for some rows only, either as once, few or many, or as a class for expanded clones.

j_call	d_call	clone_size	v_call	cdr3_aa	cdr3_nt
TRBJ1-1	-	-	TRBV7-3	CASSPGTRNTEAFF	TGTGCCAGCAGCCCAGGGACACGGAACACTGAAGCTTTCTTT
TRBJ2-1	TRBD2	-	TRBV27	CASSLSIGGVEQFF	TGTGCCAGCAGTTTATCGATCGGGGGGGTTGAGCAGTTCTTC
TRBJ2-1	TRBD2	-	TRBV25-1	CASSELRLLAGGDNEQFF	TGTGCCAGCAGTGAATTACGCCTCCTAGCGGGAGGGGATAATGAGCAGTTCTTC
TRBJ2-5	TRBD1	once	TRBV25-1	CASSEIWTGGGETQYF	TGTGCCAGCAGTGAAATTTGGACAGGCGGCGGGGAGACCCAGTACTTC
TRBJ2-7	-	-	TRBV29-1	CSVDGVAGEAYEQYF	TGCAGCGTCGATGGGGTCGCGGGCGAGGCCTACGAGCAGTACTTC
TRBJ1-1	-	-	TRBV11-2	CASSLTGILGTEAFF	TGTGCCAGCAGCTTAACCGGGATCCTGGGGACTGAAGCTTTCTTT
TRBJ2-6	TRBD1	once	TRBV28	CASSSSGQLSGANVLTF	TGTGCCAGCAGTTCCTCGGGACAGCTCTCTGGGGCCAACGTCCTGACTTTC
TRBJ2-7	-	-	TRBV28	CASSFLSGSSYEQYF	TGTGCCAGCAGTTTCTTAAGCGGAAGCTCCTACGAGCAGTACTTC
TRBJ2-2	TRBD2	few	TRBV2	CASSDVIAGATGELFF	TGTGCCAGCAGTGATGTTATAGCGGGAGCCACCGGGGAGCTGTTTTTT
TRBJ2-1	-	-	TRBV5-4	CASSPGPGNPHNEQFF	TGTGCCAGCAGCCCTGGGCCCGGGAATCCCCACAATGAGCAGTTCTTC
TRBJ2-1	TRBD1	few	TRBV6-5	CASSWVGQDLKIF	TGTGCCAGCAGTTGGGTAGGACAGGACTTGAAGATCTTC
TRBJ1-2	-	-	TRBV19	CASSLDSDYGYTF	TGTGCCAGTAGTCTGGACAGCGACTATGGCTACACCTTC
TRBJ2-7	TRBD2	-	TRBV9	CASSPGGTSGTYEQYF	TGTGCCAGCAGCCCAGGCGGGACTAGCGGAACCTACGAGCAGTACTTC
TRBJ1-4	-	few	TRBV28	CASSLLGDTNEKLFF	TGTGCCAGCAGTCTATTGGGAGATACTAATGAAAAACTGTTTTTT
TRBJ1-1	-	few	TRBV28	CASSIQGSEGGTEAFF	TGTGCCAGCAGTATACAGGGAAGCGAGGGTGGCACTGAAGCTTTCTTT
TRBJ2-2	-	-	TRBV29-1	CSVHGAASAGELFF	TGCAGCGTTCATGGAGCGGCGTCTGCCGGGGAGCTGTTTTTT
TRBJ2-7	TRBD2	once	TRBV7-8	CASSLVGGLAGHIPYEQYF	TGTGCCAGCAGCTTAGTGGGAGGGCTAGCGGGCCATATCCCATACGAGCAGTACTTC
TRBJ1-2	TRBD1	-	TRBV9	CASSAGRDRGNYGYTF	TGTGCCAGCAGCGCTGGCCGGGACAGGGGCAACTATGGCTACACCTTC
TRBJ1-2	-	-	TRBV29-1	CSVTDNYGYTF	TGCAGCGTTACAGACAACTATGGCTACACCTTC
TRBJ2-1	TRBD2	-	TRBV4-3	CASSQVGLAGEVNEQFF	TGCGCCAGCAGCCAAGTGGGACTAGCGGGAGAGGTCAATGAGCAGTTCTTC
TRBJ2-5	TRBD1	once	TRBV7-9	CASSTDRGDYQETQYF	TGTGCCAGCAGCACCGACAGGGGGGATTACCAAGAGACCCAGTACTTC
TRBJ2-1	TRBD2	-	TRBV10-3	CAISESGTSGVNEQFF	TGTGCCATCAGTGAGTCCGGGACTAGCGGGGTGAATGAGCAGTTCTTC
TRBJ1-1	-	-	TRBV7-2	CASSHRTANTEAFF	TGTGCCAGCAGCCATCGGACAGCGAACACTGAAGCTTTCTTT
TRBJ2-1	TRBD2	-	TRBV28	CASSRLVPGTSDYPPYNEQFF	TGTGCCAGCAGTCGACTTGTGCCCGGGACTAGTGATTATCCCCCCTACAATGAGCAGTTCTTC